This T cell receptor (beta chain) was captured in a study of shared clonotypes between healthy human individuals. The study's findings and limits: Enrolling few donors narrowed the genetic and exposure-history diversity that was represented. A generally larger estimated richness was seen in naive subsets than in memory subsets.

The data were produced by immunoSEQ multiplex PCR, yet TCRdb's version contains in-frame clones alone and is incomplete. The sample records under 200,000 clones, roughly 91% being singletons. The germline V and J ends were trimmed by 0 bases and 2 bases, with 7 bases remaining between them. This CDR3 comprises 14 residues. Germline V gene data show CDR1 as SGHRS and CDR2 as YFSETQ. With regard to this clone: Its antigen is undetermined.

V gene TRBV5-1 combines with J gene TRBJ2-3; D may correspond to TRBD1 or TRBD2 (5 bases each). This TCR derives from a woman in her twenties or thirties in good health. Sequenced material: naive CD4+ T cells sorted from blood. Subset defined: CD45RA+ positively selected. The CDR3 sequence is CASSLGGITDTQYF. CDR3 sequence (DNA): TGCGCCAGCAGCTTGGGGGGGATCACAGATACGCAGTATTTT.